The 19 T cell receptor beta chains below all came from one sample that was sequenced in a study of blood T cell repertoires in COVID-19. Profiling relied on immunoSEQ multiplex PCR, and the TCRdb table lists in-frame clones only, not all of them. The table has roughly 90,000 clones, about 85% seen once; the top ten hold around 38%. Material: peripheral blood. The receptor set was obtained from a man older than 75 with acute or convalescent COVID-19.

This chain joins TRBV21-1 and TRBJ2-2; TRBD2, the table's D call, lacks a check against the DNA. TRBV21-1 is marked as a pseudogene. This CDR3 is built from 17 residues. Written as DNA, the CDR3 is TGTGCCAGCAGCATTCCGACTAGCGTGGAGGAGTCCGGGGAGCTGTTTTTT. Encoded protein: CASSIPTSVEESGELFF.

The CDR3 region has the DNA TGTGCCAGCAGCGTAGAGGTTGGCCAGGTTCTTGGAAACACCATATATTTT. Translation gives CASSVEVGQVLGNTIYF. V usage is TRBV9 and J usage is TRBJ1-3, with D uncertain. The V and J ends lost 0 bases and 3 bases respectively, with 16 bases between them. This CDR3 region has 17 residues. Germline V gives CDR1 SGDLS, CDR2 YYNGEE.

The V gene is TRBV2, the J gene TRBJ2-3, with TRBD2 matching 8 bases. Germline CDR1 reads SNHLY; CDR2 reads FYNNEI. Trimming at V came to 3 bases and at J to 3 bases, leaving 2 bases not matched to a gene. The CDR3 consists of 14 residues. The CDR3 bases are TGTGCCAGCAGTGATAGCGGGATAACAGATACGCAGTATTTT. Its translation: CASSDSGITDTQYF.

The V call is TRBV5-4, the J call TRBJ2-5; TRBD1 matches 8 bases. Per the germline V gene, CDR1 is SGHNT and CDR2 is YYREEE (reference sequence). The CDR3 extends over 16 amino acids. The ends lost 0 bases at V and 5 bases at J; junction bases unmatched: 9. The CDR3 DNA sequence: TGTGCCAGCAGCTTGGATACACAGGGGGTGGGGGAGACCCAGTACTTC. This sequence encodes CASSLDTQGVGETQYF.

The chain recombines TRBV27 with TRBJ2-5; TRBD1 matches at 9 bases. The V gene end was trimmed by 3 bases and the J gene end by 8 bases; junction bases not matched to a gene: 10. Germline V gene lookup returns CDR1 MNHEY and CDR2 SMNVEV (reference sequence). This CDR3 has 15 amino acids. The CDR3 DNA is TGTGCCAGCAGTTTTTTGAACAGGGGGCGAGGAACCCAGTACTTC. This encodes CASSFLNRGRGTQYF.

J is TRBJ2-7 and V is TRBV11-2; a possible D gene is TRBD1 (6 bases). The CDR3 consists of 16 residues. V was pared by 5 bases and J by 3 bases, with 20 bases between. CDR1 is SGHAT, CDR2 FQNNGV, per germline. The CDR3 DNA is TGTGCCAGCAGCCCCCAATTCAGGGGTCAGAACTACGAGCAGTACTTC. Translated: CASSPQFRGQNYEQYF.

V usage is TRBV27 and J usage is TRBJ1-6; D gene uncertain. The CDR3 spans 17 residues. Germline values: CDR1 MNHEY, CDR2 SMNVEV (reference sequence). V lost 2 bases and J 0 bases, leaving 11 bases between the germline ends. Written as DNA, the CDR3 is TGTGCCAGCAGTTTAGCTTTCCGGAGCTCCTATAATTCACCCCTCCACTTT. Translating it yields CASSLAFRSSYNSPLHF.

This sequence joins TRBV6-6 and TRBJ2-2; possible D gene TRBD2, 5 bases. V lost 0 bases and J lost 3, with 11 bases in between. The CDR3 length is 16 residues. From germline, CDR1 is MNHNY and CDR2 SVGAGI (reference sequence). CDR3 protein: CASSYSRGPHTGELFF. CDR3 DNA sequence: TGTGCCAGCAGTTACTCACGAGGGCCCCACACCGGGGAGCTGTTTTTT.

V gene TRBV28 combines with J gene TRBJ1-2, with 7 bases identical to TRBD1. Germline loops: CDR1 MDHEN, CDR2 SYDVKM. V gave up 2 bases and J gave up 0 bases; unmatched junction bases: 6. The CDR3 covers 16 residues. CDR3 in DNA: TGTGCCAGCAGTTTAAAAGACAGGGCTTCTAACTATGGCTACACCTTC. It translates to CASSLKDRASNYGYTF.

The chain couples TRBV19 to TRBJ1-4; tentatively, D is TRBD1 (6 bases). Looked up from germline, CDR1 is LNHDA and CDR2 is SQIVND (reference sequence). This CDR3 has 17 residues. Trimming took 5 bases from V and 8 from J, leaving 24 bases between them. CDR3 nucleotides: TGTGCCAGTAGTTTTCGCCGGGACACCCAAAAAGGGGAAAAACTGTTTTTT. This encodes CASSFRRDTQKGEKLFF.

J is TRBJ1-1 and V is TRBV28; TRBD1 matches at 8 bases. The junction had 9 bases not matched to a gene; V was cut back by 4 bases and J by 2 bases. CDR3 length: 16 amino acids. Germline CDR1 reads MDHEN; CDR2 reads SYDVKM. CDR3 protein: CASSSGTGRGNTEAFF. DNA of the CDR3: TGTGCCAGCAGTTCCGGGACAGGAAGGGGAAACACTGAAGCTTTCTTT.

This rearrangement joins TRBV28 to TRBJ1-1; 7 nucleotides match TRBD1. V lost 6 bases, J lost 0 bases, and 7 bases stayed unmatched. Germline CDR1 and CDR2: MDHEN and SYDVKM. CDR3 length: 15 amino acids. The CDR3 nucleotides are TGTGCCAGCAGGTTAGGGGGCAGGCTGAACACTGAAGCTTTCTTT. It specifies CASRLGGRLNTEAFF.

The chain couples TRBV5-1 to TRBJ2-4; perhaps TRBD1 as D (6 bases). The germline V and J ends were trimmed by 0 bases and 6 bases, with 10 bases remaining between them. Germline loops: CDR1 SGHRS, CDR2 YFSETQ. CDR3 length: 14 residues. CDR3 loop: CASSLVGGVNIQYF. CDR3 sequence (DNA): TGCGCCAGCAGCTTGGTTGGGGGCGTAAACATTCAGTACTTC.

The chain is built from TRBV28 and TRBJ2-3; 7 bases match TRBD1. The CDR3 is 13 amino acids. V dropped 6 bases and J dropped 4; count of bases not matched to a gene: 4. The germline V gene has CDR1 MDHEN and CDR2 SYDVKM. The CDR3 loop reads CASRPQGSDTQYF. Here the CDR3 DNA reads TGTGCCAGCAGACCACAGGGGTCAGATACGCAGTATTTT. Based on the CDR3 plus reference TRBV28 and TRBJ2-3, the full variable domain is DVKVTQSSRYLVKRTGEKVFLECVQDMDHENMFWYRQDPGLGLRLIYFSYDVKMKEKGDIPEGYSVSREKKERFSLILESASTNQTSMYLCASRPQGSDTQYFGPGTRLTVL.

This chain uses TRBV7-6 with TRBJ2-7; 10 positions match TRBD2. Trimming took 5 bases from V and 9 from J; bases not matched to a gene: 13. Germline CDR1 and CDR2: SGHVS and FNYEAQ. The CDR3 is made up of 15 amino acids. CDR3 DNA sequence: TGTGCCAGCAGCCCCCTAGCGGGAGATAGCCGTTGGCAGTACTTC. Residues: CASSPLAGDSRWQYF.

The chain is built from TRBV6-5 and TRBJ1-1; unclear D gene. Germline assignment: CDR1 MNHEY and CDR2 SVGAGI. The CDR3 extends over 14 amino acids. V was clipped by 4 bases and J by 10 bases, with 19 bases between them. CDR3 sequence (DNA): TGTGCCAGCAGTTTCAGAAGATCGGGAGATCGAGCTTTCTTT. Amino acids: CASSFRRSGDRAFF.

The V and J genes are TRBV5-5 and TRBJ1-5; no reliable D call. The CDR3 extends over 14 amino acids. Germline loops: CDR1 SGHKS, CDR2 YYEKEE (reference sequence). V lost 4 bases and J 4 bases, leaving 12 bases between the germline ends. Here the CDR3 DNA reads TGTGCCAGCAGCCTCGCGGGCGGGAATCAGCCCCAGCATTTT. This codes for CASSLAGGNQPQHF.

The chain combines TRBV27 with TRBJ2-5; no definite D call. The CDR3 covers 14 residues. Trimming removed 6 bases at V and 2 bases at J, with 13 bases between. The V gene's germline CDR1 is MNHEY and CDR2 SMNVEV (reference sequence). This CDR3 is CASRELSPQETQYF. The CDR3 DNA is TGTGCCAGCAGGGAGTTATCGCCGCAAGAGACCCAGTACTTC.

About this clone itself: An end of the junction does not agree with germline; a read error may underlie this. V usage is TRBV11-2 and J usage is TRBJ2-2; possibly TRBD2 for D (6 bases). The CDR3 runs to 12 residues. Germline CDR1 and CDR2: SGHAT and FQNNGV. The DNA for the CDR3 is TGTGCCAGCAGCTTATACATGGGGGGGCTGTTTTTT. Protein product: CASSLYMGGLFF. The full variable domain, its missing parts supplied by reference TRBV11-2 and TRBJ2-2, is EAGVAQSPRYKIIEKRQSVAFWCNPISGHATLYWYQQILGQGPKLLIQFQNNGVVDDSQLPKDRFSAERLKGVDSTLKIQPAKLEDSAVYLCASSLYMGGLFFGEGSRLTVL.